The source of this T cell receptor beta chain is a study of Graves' ophthalmopathy and Graves' hyperthyroidism. Whole-study results and caveats: In blood, most expanded thyroid clonotypes above 0.001 frequency were also detected. This model predicted ophthalmopathy progression (sensitivity roughly 64%, specificity about 72%).

Germline V gene sequence: CDR1 SGHAT, CDR2 FQNNGV. CDR3 length equals 16 residues. Trimming stripped 2 bases from V and 0 bases from J, with 8 bases between. This clonotype was detected ten times or more. What it recognizes is unknown. CAS ≥3, NOSPECS ≥4, moderate-to-severe activity and duration under 3 months marked donors with ophthalmopathy. It was on clinical symptoms, serum thyroxine, TRAb, thyroid ultrasound and orbital computed tomography that diagnosis relied. For repertoire sequencing, the TCR beta CDR3 regions were amplified from RNA transcripts. After a first-round RT-PCR with HTBI primers, a second-round multiplex PCR was run. TCRdb reprocessed the multiplex PCR reads via MiXCR and lists one record per CDR3 protein. Of approximately 50,000 distinct CDR3 sequences listed, around 50% were seen once; the top ten hold about 25%.

V usage is TRBV11-2 and J usage is TRBJ2-6; unclear D gene. The clonotype was recovered from an adult man with Graves' ophthalmopathy. Sequencing input: peripheral blood. The CDR3 DNA follows: TGTGCCAGCAGCTTACTAGTGAGCTCTGGGGCCAACGTCCTGACTTTC. Translated, it gives CASSLLVSSGANVLTF. Looking up the rest from reference TRBV11-2 and TRBJ2-6 gives the full variable domain: EAGVAQSPRYKIIEKRQSVAFWCNPISGHATLYWYQQILGQGPKLLIQFQNNGVVDDSQLPKDRFSAERLKGVDSTLKIQPAKLEDSAVYLCASSLLVSSGANVLTFGAGSRLTVL.